This T cell receptor beta chain was obtained from a study of cytomegalovirus exposure and HLA in healthy donors. Overall study results and limits: There were 160 or so TCR beta chains listed as cytomegalovirus-associated. Most TCR beta V segments were productive about 87% or about 30% of the time in an earlier analysis.

In the case of this clone: The target antigen is unknown.

J lost 5 bases, V lost 6 bases, and 5 bases had no gene match. The germline gives CDR1 KGHSH, CDR2 LQKENI. The CDR3 covers 14 residues. In the PCR, 60 Vbeta and 13 Jbeta primers were used. Data came from immunoSEQ multiplex PCR; TCRdb stores just in-frame clones and leaves some out. The data contain approximately 150,000 clones, roughly 80% of them singletons. This clonotype was sampled from a male donor in good health and CMV-seronegative. The sample was PBMCs. The chain is built from TRBV18 and TRBJ2-1; 9 bases are a match to TRBD2. The CDR3 sequence: CASSELAGDNEQFF. In DNA form, the CDR3 reads TGTGCCAGCTCCGAATTAGCGGGGGACAATGAGCAGTTCTTC.